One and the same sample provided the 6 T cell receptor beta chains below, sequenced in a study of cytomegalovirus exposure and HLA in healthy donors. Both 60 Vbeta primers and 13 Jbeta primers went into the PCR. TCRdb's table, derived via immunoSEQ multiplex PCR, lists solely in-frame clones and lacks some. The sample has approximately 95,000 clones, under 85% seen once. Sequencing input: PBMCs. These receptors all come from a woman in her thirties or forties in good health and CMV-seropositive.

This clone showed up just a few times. The CDR3 loop is CASSLSEPTYEQYF. The CDR3 coding sequence is TGCGCCAGCAGCTTAAGCGAACCCACCTACGAGCAGTACTTC. The rearrangement uses TRBV5-1 and TRBJ2-7; D unresolved. Germline V CDR1 and CDR2: SGHRS, YFSETQ. The V end was cut by 2 bases, the J end by 2 bases, with 11 bases between. This CDR3 has 14 residues.

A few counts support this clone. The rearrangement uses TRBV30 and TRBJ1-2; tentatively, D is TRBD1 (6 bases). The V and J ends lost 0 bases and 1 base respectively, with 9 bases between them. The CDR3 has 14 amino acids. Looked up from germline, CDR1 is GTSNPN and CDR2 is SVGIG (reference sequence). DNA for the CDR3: TGTGCCTGGAGTGTACGAGGGGGTAACTATGGCTACACCTTC. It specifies CAWSVRGGNYGYTF.

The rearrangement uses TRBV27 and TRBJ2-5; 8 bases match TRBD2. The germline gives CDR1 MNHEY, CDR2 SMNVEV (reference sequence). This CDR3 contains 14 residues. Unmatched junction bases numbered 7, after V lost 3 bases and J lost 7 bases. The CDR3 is CASSFAGGGATQYF. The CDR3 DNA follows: TGTGCCAGCAGTTTTGCGGGAGGAGGGGCGACCCAGTACTTC.

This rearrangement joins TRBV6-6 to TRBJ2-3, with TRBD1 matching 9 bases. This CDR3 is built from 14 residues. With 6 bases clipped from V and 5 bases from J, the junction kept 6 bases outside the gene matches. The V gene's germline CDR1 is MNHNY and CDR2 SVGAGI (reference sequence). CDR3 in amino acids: CASSHWDREDTQYF. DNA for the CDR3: TGTGCCAGCAGCCACTGGGACAGGGAAGATACGCAGTATTTT.

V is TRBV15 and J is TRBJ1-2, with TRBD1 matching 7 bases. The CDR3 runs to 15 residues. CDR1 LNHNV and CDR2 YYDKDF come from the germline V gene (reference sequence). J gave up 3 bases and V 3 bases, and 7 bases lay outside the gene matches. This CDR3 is CATSSLGGVDYGYTF. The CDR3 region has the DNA TGTGCCACCAGCAGCCTAGGGGGCGTTGACTATGGCTACACCTTC.

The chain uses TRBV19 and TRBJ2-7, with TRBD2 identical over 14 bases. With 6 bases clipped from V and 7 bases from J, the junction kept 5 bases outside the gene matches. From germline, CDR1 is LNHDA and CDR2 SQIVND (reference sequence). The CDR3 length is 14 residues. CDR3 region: CASSGTSGGREQYF. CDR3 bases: TGTGCCAGTAGCGGGACTAGCGGGGGACGGGAGCAGTACTTC.